This T cell receptor beta chain was obtained from a study of cytomegalovirus exposure and HLA in healthy donors. The assay was immunoSEQ multiplex PCR, and TCRdb's table has in-frame clones only and misses some. The data show fewer than 200,000 clones, with 80% to 85% seen just once and 2.5% to 3% held by the top ten. Germline-derived CDR1 and CDR2 are SGHVS and FNYEAQ. CDR3 length: 14 amino acids. J gave up 7 bases and V 4 bases, and 3 bases lay outside the gene matches. The sequencing sample was made of PBMCs. This TCR came from a young woman in good health and CMV-seropositive. The chain combines TRBV7-6 with TRBJ1-6, with 8 bases fitting TRBD1. CDR3 sequence reads: CASSYQGANSPLHF. In nucleotides, the CDR3 is TGTGCCAGCAGCTACCAGGGGGCCAATTCACCCCTCCACTTT.